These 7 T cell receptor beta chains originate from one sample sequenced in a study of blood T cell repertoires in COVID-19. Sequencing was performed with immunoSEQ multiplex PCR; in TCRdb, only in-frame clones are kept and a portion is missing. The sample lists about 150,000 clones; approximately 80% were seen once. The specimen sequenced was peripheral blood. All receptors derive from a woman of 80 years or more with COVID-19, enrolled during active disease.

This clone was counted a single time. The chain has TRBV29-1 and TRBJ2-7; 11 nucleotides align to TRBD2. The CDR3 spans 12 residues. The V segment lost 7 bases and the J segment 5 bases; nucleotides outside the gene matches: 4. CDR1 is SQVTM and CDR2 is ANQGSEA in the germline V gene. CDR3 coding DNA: TGCAGCGCGACTAGCGGGACCCACGAGCAGTACTTC. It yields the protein CSATSGTHEQYF.

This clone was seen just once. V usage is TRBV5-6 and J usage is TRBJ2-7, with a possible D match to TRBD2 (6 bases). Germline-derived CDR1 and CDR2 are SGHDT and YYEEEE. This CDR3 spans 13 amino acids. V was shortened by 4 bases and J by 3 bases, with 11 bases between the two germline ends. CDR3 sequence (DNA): TGTGCCAGCAGCAGGGCGGGGATCTACGAGCAGTACTTC. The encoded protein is CASSRAGIYEQYF.

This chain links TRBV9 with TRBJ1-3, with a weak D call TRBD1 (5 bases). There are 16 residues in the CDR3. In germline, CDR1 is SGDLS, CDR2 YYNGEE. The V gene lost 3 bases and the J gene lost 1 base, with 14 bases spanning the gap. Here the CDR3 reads CASSAAGGTSGNTIYF. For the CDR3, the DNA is TGTGCCAGCAGCGCCGCTGGAGGGACTTCTGGAAACACCATATATTTT.

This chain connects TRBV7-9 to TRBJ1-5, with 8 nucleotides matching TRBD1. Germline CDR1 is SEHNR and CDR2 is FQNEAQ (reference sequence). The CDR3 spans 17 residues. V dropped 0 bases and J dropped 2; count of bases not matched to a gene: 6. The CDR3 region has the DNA TGTGCCAGCAGCTTAGCTTCGGACAGGGAGGGCAATCAGCCCCAGCATTTT. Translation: CASSLASDREGNQPQHF.

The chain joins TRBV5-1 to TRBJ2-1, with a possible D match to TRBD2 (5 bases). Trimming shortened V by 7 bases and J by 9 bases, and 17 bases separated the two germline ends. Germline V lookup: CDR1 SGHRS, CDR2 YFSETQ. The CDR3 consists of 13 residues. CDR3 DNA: TGCGCCAGCGGCCGGGAACTAGACGCTGAGCAGTTCTTC. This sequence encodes CASGRELDAEQFF.

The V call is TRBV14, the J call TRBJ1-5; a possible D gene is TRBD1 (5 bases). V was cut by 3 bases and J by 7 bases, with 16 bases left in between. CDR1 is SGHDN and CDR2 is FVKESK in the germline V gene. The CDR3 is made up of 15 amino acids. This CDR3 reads CASSQGGAWSQPQHF. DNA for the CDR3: TGTGCCAGCAGCCAGGGTGGGGCATGGAGCCAGCCCCAGCATTTT.

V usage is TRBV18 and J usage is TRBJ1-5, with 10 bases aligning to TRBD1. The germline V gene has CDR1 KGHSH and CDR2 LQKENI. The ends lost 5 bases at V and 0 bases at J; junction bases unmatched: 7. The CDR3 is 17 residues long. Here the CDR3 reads CASSAGQGSYSNQPQHF. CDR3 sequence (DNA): TGTGCCAGCTCAGCGGGACAGGGGAGCTATAGCAATCAGCCCCAGCATTTT. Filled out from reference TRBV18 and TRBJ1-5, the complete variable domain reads NAGVMQNPRHLVRRRGQEARLRCSPMKGHSHVYWYRQLPEEGLKFMVYLQKENIIDESGMPKERFSAEFPKEGPSILRIQQVVRGDSAAYFCASSAGQGSYSNQPQHFGDGTRLSIL.